In this sample, the clone carrying this T cell receptor beta chain turned up once. Measured with immunoSEQ multiplex PCR; TCRdb has only the in-frame clones, and not every one. The table lists 45,000 to 60,000 clones, roughly 80% of them singletons. These data originate in a study of OX40 agonist ivuxolimab in advanced cancers. Across the whole study: Patients undergoing dose escalation presented with hepatocellular carcinoma, melanoma, renal cell or head and neck cancer.

This CDR3 has 18 amino acids. Germline assignment: CDR1 SGHDN and CDR2 FVKESK. The ends were cut back, 1 base at V and 3 bases at J, with 22 bases in the middle. The V gene is TRBV14, the J gene TRBJ2-7; maybe TRBD2 (5 bases). The source was CD4+ or CD8+ T cells sorted from blood, collected in a trial of the OX40 agonist ivuxolimab. The TCR originated in an adult with an advanced solid tumor such as melanoma, head and neck, liver or kidney cancer. For the CDR3, the DNA is TGTGCCAGCAGCCAAGGTCTCACCGGAGGCGTATACTTCTACGAGCAGTACTTC. Translating it yields CASSQGLTGGVYFYEQYF. Supplemented by reference TRBV14 and TRBJ2-7, the full variable domain reads EAGVTQFPSHSVIEKGQTVTLRCDPISGHDNLYWYRRVMGKEIKFLLHFVKESKQDESGMPNNRFLAERTGGTYSTLKVQPAELEDSGVYFCASSQGLTGGVYFYEQYFGPGTRLTVT.